Below are 16 T cell receptor beta chains sequenced from a single sample in a study of cytomegalovirus exposure and HLA in healthy donors. The study ran its PCR with 60 Vbeta and 13 Jbeta primers. Assay: immunoSEQ multiplex PCR; the TCRdb copy retains only in-frame clones and omits some. The repertoire includes over 95,000 clones, around four fifths of them detected once, and about 2% sits in the top ten. Sequencing input: PBMCs. These receptors were taken from a man aged 40-49 years in good health and CMV-seronegative.

This sequence joins TRBV6-5 and TRBJ1-5, with TRBD1 as a possible D gene (6 bases). Trimming left V 5 bases short and J 6 bases short, with 14 bases between. The CDR3 sequence is 14 residues long. The germline CDR1 and CDR2 sequences are MNHEY and SVGAGI. This chain's CDR3 is CASSQHRDSQPQHF. CDR3 DNA: TGTGCCAGCAGTCAACACAGGGATTCTCAGCCCCAGCATTTT.

The count of this clone is one. Its ends do not fully match the called genes, so a read error is possible. V gene TRBV7-9 combines with J gene TRBJ1-2; 7 nucleotides agree with TRBD1. CDR3 length equals 13 residues. Germline V gene lookup returns CDR1 SEHNR and CDR2 FQNEAQ (reference sequence). The CDR3 is CSSSARDSPGYTF. The CDR3 DNA reads TGTTCCAGCAGCGCCCGGGACAGCCCCGGCTACACCTTC.

A few counts support this clone. The rearrangement joins TRBV9 to TRBJ2-1, with D unclear. In germline, CDR1 is SGDLS, CDR2 YYNGEE. This CDR3 region has 12 residues. V was trimmed by 1 base and J by 6 bases, leaving 5 bases between them. CDR3 protein: CASSVNSNEQFF. Written as DNA, the CDR3 is TGTGCCAGCAGCGTAAACAGCAATGAGCAGTTCTTC.

The chain combines TRBV18 with TRBJ2-1, with no clear D. The germline CDR1 and CDR2 sequences are KGHSH and LQKENI. The CDR3 totals 13 residues. Trimming pared 0 bases from V and 8 bases from J, leaving 8 bases between. CDR3 amino acids: CASSPPGGDEQFF. The DNA of the CDR3 is TGTGCCAGCTCACCACCGGGTGGAGATGAGCAGTTCTTC.

The chain combines TRBV9 with TRBJ1-5, with 10 bases matching TRBD1. Germline V gene sequence: CDR1 SGDLS, CDR2 YYNGEE. The CDR3 loop spans 15 amino acids. The trim removed 3 bases at V and 3 bases at J, leaving 3 bases unmatched. The CDR3 DNA is TGTGCCAGCAGCGGCGGACAGGGGGACAATCAGCCCCAGCATTTT. It codes for CASSGGQGDNQPQHF. Combining the CDR3 with reference TRBV9 and TRBJ1-5 gives the whole variable domain DSGVTQTPKHLITATGQRVTLRCSPRSGDLSVYWYQQSLDQGLQFLIQYYNGEERAKGNILERFSAQQFPDLHSELNLSSLELGDSALYFCASSGGQGDNQPQHFGDGTRLSIL.

Of note for this clone: Other DNA variants within this sample encode the same CDR3. The rearrangement links TRBV19 to TRBJ1-5; TRBD1 aligns across 8 bases. Trimming at V came to 7 bases and at J to 6 bases, leaving 5 bases not matched to a gene. This CDR3 is 13 amino acids long. Germline V lookup: CDR1 LNHDA, CDR2 SQIVND (reference sequence). CDR3 loop: CASTGGIGQPQHF. DNA of the CDR3: TGTGCCAGTACAGGGGGCATAGGTCAGCCCCAGCATTTT. Drawing the rest from reference TRBV19 and TRBJ1-5, the complete variable domain is DGGITQSPKYLFRKEGQNVTLSCEQNLNHDAMYWYRQDPGQGLRLIYYSQIVNDFQKGDIAEGYSVSREKKESFPLTVTSAQKNPTAFYLCASTGGIGQPQHFGDGTRLSIL.

The V and J genes are TRBV5-1 and TRBJ1-2; TRBD1 agrees at 9 bases. J lost 7 bases, V lost 0 bases, and 7 bases had no gene match. Germline lookup yields CDR1 SGHRS and CDR2 YFSETQ. The CDR3 totals 15 residues. The CDR3 sequence: CASSLGTQGAFGYTF. Here the CDR3 DNA reads TGCGCCAGCAGCTTGGGGACACAGGGGGCGTTTGGCTACACCTTC.

The chain links TRBV19 to TRBJ2-1; TRBD2 matches 10 bases. The germline V gene has CDR1 LNHDA and CDR2 SQIVND (reference sequence). After removal of 3 bases from V and 15 bases from J, the junction contained 26 bases not matched to a gene. CDR3 length: 19 residues. As DNA, the CDR3 is TGTGCCAGTAGTATTAAGGGGCAGGGACCAGCGGGGGGGCTAAGGGGACGGTTCTTC. Amino acid sequence: CASSIKGQGPAGGLRGRFF. Together with reference TRBV19 and TRBJ2-1, the CDR3 gives the full variable domain: DGGITQSPKYLFRKEGQNVTLSCEQNLNHDAMYWYRQDPGQGLRLIYYSQIVNDFQKGDIAEGYSVSREKKESFPLTVTSAQKNPTAFYLCASSIKGQGPAGGLRGRFFGPGTRLTVL.

V and J are TRBV4-3 and TRBJ2-6; unclear D gene. The CDR3 has 17 amino acids. The germline V gene encodes CDR1 LGHNA and CDR2 YSLEER. V was pared by 0 bases and J by 8 bases, with 17 bases between. The CDR3 DNA reads TGCGCCAGCAGCCAAGATTTTAACACCAGATTGTCCAACGTCCTGACTTTC. It yields the protein CASSQDFNTRLSNVLTF.

This clone was seen a handful of times. At one end the junction does not follow the germline gene, possibly because of a read error. The chain links TRBV6-1 to TRBJ2-7, with a tentative D call TRBD2 (5 bases). Germline CDR1 and CDR2: MNHNS and SASEGT. The CDR3 totals 12 residues. This chain's CDR3 is CASSDGLIPRDF. CDR3 DNA: TGTGCCAGCAGTGACGGACTGATCCCTCGGGACTTC.

The genes are TRBV28 and TRBJ2-1; D is perhaps TRBD1 (6 bases). The V gene's germline CDR1 is MDHEN and CDR2 SYDVKM. With 5 bases removed from V and 10 bases from J, the gap between germline ends came to 18 bases. The length of the CDR3 is 14 residues. CDR3 bases: TGTGCCAGCAGTCCGCAGGGGCGAGAGAGGGAGCAGTTCTTC. It encodes CASSPQGREREQFF.

The rearrangement joins TRBV27 to TRBJ2-1; TRBD1 aligns across 9 bases. Germline-derived CDR1 and CDR2 are MNHEY and SMNVEV (reference sequence). The V gene end was trimmed by 6 bases and the J gene end by 3 bases; junction bases not matched to a gene: 9. This CDR3 is 16 amino acids long. The CDR3: CASRRTQGAFYNEQFF. The CDR3 DNA sequence: TGTGCCAGCAGGAGAACACAGGGGGCTTTCTACAATGAGCAGTTCTTC.

The chain uses TRBV19 and TRBJ1-5, with TRBD1 identical over 7 bases. CDR1 is LNHDA and CDR2 is SQIVND in the germline V gene (reference sequence). Trimming removed 8 bases from V and 1 base from J; junction bases left unmatched: 2. This CDR3 has 13 amino acids. CDR3 protein: CASATGSNQPQHF. The CDR3 nucleotides read TGTGCCAGTGCGACAGGGAGCAATCAGCCCCAGCATTTT.

This sequence joins TRBV9 and TRBJ2-3, with 13 nucleotides matching TRBD2. Germline V gives CDR1 SGDLS, CDR2 YYNGEE. This CDR3 is built from 15 residues. V shed 4 bases and J 6 bases; nucleotides not matched to a gene: 5. CDR3 bases: TGTGCCAGCAGCTGGACTAGCGGGAGCCCCGATACGCAGTATTTT. It encodes CASSWTSGSPDTQYF.

The chain is built from TRBV28 and TRBJ1-1; D is uncertain. The CDR3 totals 13 residues. Trimming shortened V by 4 bases and J by 4 bases, and 10 bases separated the two germline ends. The V gene's germline CDR1 is MDHEN and CDR2 SYDVKM. This CDR3 reads CASSSPSSTEAFF. The CDR3, as DNA: TGTGCCAGCAGTTCCCCTAGCTCCACTGAAGCTTTCTTT.

J is TRBJ2-1 and V is TRBV25-1, with D perhaps matching TRBD1 (5 bases). The V end lost 6 bases, the J end lost 0 bases, and 9 bases lay between the germline ends. CDR1 is MGHDK and CDR2 is SYGVNS in the germline V gene. The CDR3 runs to 14 residues. The CDR3 sequence: CASRSTGSYNEQFF. The CDR3 DNA sequence: TGTGCCAGCAGAAGTACAGGCTCCTACAATGAGCAGTTCTTC.